This TCR beta chain stems from a study of T cell responses to AZD1222 COVID-19 vaccine (dated by TCRdb to the early 2020s). About the study as a whole: TCR sequencing covered more than 230 trial participants: approximately 200 given two doses of AZD1222 and 26 given two doses of MenACWY control vaccine. Trial participants were enrolled by age into subgroups of 18-55, 56-69 and 70-plus years, and around 150, 28 and 57 TCR-sequenced participants, respectively, were included in these subgroups.

The sample's time point, from its label and the paper: about 28 days (+/-7) after the second vaccine dose. AZD1222 recipients given second doses at about 4 weeks or at about 12 weeks were pooled, since spike-specific TCR depth and breadth were not found to differ between the two schedules. Vaccinee samples were obtained from the UK trials COV001 and COV002, which included a single-blind randomized controlled phase 2/3 trial of AZD1222 (ChAdOx1 nCoV-19) in healthy adults. Trial participant PBMC samples were collected at day 0 and day 28 after the second dose for TCRbeta chain sequencing. The CDR3 regions of human TCRbeta chains were analyzed by immunosequencing. The original pipeline was this. TCRs in the repertoires were matched against a reference library of SARS-CoV-2-specific TCRs that had been generated with the MIRA antigen-specificity platform. Breadth was defined as the fraction of unique TCRs that were SARS-CoV-2-associated, and depth was defined as the fraction of total T cells that were SARS-CoV-2-associated. Each spike-specific TCR was assigned to its reactive spike region and to a CD4 or CD8 class using the MIRA data. Log10-transformed breadth and depth values were compared by one-way ANOVA with Sidak's multiple comparisons tests. Held by TCRdb, this immuneACCESS table contains in-frame sequences only and omits some clones. Under half of the omission traces to an unresolved V gene where checked; the cause of the rest is unknown. V, J and clone size derive from that table, while D and trimming were established from the DNA sequence. In all, the sample holds tens of thousands of clones, and roughly 90% of those were seen once. Jointly, the top ten make up around an eighth of the sample.

The CDR3 has 16 amino acids, counting the end cysteine and phenylalanine. The only DNA kept is the CDR3, 48 bases in frame from the first base. Trimming removed 1 base from V and 6 bases from J, leaving 13 bases between the germline ends. CDR1 LGHNA and CDR2 YSLEER are derived from the germline V gene. Notes on this clone: Its antigen has not been determined. Base qualities are missing; no much larger clone stands one base away.

What the research found in general, with its limitations: Spike-specific TCR breadth and depth rose significantly after two AZD1222 doses compared with day 0 and with MenACWY recipients. Participants were mostly white British and included more females than males, and it was suggested by the authors that clonal diversity may have been underestimated. The vaccine-associated CD4 TCRs covered the entire spike protein, and the dominant responses fell in regions 160-218 and 743-854. Epitopes outside the regions mutated in the B.1.351 and B.1.1.7 variants were reportedly recognized by nearly half of the unique spike-specific TCRs. No day 14 peak-response samples were available, so repertoires were characterized only after the peak T cell response. In the small 56-69-year group, the increase in depth fell short of significance, most likely because of low power. Only five or six AZD1222 recipients were SARS-CoV-2 seropositive at baseline, limiting conclusions about previously exposed vaccinees.

The sequence is built from TRBV4-3 and TRBJ1-6; perhaps TRBD1 is the D gene, with 6 bases matching. Material: peripheral blood, obtained 28 days after the second AZD1222 dose. The source is an adult who received the AZD1222 COVID-19 vaccine. The DNA sequence follows: TGCGCCAGCAGCCAAGTCGGGGGGCAGGGTAATTCACCCCTCCACTTT. Translated, it gives CASSQVGGQGNSPLHF.